The rows below give T cell receptor beta chains drawn from one sample of a study of T cells after yellow fever vaccination. TCRdb re-analysed the 5' RACE reads in MiXCR, keeping a single row per CDR3 protein. The table records some 200,000 distinct CDR3 sequences, 3% to 3.5% of them present only once. The sequencing used CD4+ T cells sorted from PBMCs, collected 10 days after the yellow fever booster vaccination. All receptors derive from a man between 18 and 35 years old who received the YFV17D yellow fever vaccine. CDR3s include the opening cysteine and the closing phenylalanine or tryptophan. Only part of the rows carry a size: once, few, many, or a class if the clone is expanded.

>TRBV29-1|-
CSVRRGAETQYF
>TRBV6-5|many
CASSYTGQGNTEAFF
>TRBV7-2|many
CASSLNGENTEAFF
>TRBV15|many
CATSRDVPGPLVSNEQFF
>TRBV12-3/TRBV12-4|few
CASSLQTDTQYF
>TRBV4-2|few
CASSQDLFNRASGYTF
>TRBV6-5|-
CASSYPGREQFF
>TRBV21-1|many
CASSKRRHSYEQYF
>TRBV27|many
CASSLKGASYGYTF
>TRBV20-1|many
CSASPLHGYGYTF
>TRBV15|few
CATSRDVFATNEKLFF
>TRBV5-1|many
CASSLADMGRRNTGELFF
>TRBV18|-
CASSERTGGNTEAFF
>TRBV14|many
CASSPGRGYTGELFF
>TRBV11-2|-
CASVSYSRGGGETQYF
>TRBV7-9|many
CASSSIYPTGESSF
>TRBV6-2/TRBV6-3|-
CAAGLLSGTGGLDFGSPLHF
>TRBV9|-
CASSAGQGAPGYTF
>TRBV6-6|many
CASSYFQYNEQFF
>TRBV7-9|many
CASSTYQETQYF
>TRBV25-1|many
CASIGTYQETQYF
>TRBV7-2|-
CASSKDSRTQHF
>TRBV4-3|-
CASSQDWAGQEAFF
>TRBV25-1|-
CASSESTNGVSLTYEQYF
>TRBV20-1|few
CSAPGYSNQPQHF
>TRBV5-8|many
CASSPGQKAEAFF
>TRBV20-1|few
CSARPLGGSTEAFF
>TRBV12-3/TRBV12-4|few
CASTTGAAGNTIYF
>TRBV7-2|many
CASSLVGAGAYNEQFF
>TRBV23-1|many
CASSRGQGARQETQYF
>TRBV7-2|many
CASSRTYEQYF
>TRBV5-4|many
CASSLGTSGGEETQYF
>TRBV7-2|many
CASSSTDSNQPQHF
>TRBV12-3/TRBV12-4|many
CASRRVGRDTDTQYF
>TRBV7-3|many
CASSLYGSNTGELFF